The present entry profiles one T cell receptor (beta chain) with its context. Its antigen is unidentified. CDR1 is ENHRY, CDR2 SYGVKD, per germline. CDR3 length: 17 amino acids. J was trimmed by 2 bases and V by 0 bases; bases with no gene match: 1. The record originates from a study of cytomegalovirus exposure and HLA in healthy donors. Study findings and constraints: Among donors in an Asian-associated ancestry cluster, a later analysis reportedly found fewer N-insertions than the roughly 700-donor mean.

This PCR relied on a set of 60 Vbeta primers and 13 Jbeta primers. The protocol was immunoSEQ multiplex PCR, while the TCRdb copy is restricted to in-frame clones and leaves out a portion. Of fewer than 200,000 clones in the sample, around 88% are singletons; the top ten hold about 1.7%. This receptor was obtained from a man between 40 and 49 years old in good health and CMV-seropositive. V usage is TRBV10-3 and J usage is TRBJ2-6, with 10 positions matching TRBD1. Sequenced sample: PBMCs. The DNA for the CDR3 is TGTGCCATCAGTGAGTCCGGGACAGGGGCTGGGGCCAACGTCCTGACTTTC. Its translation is CAISESGTGAGANVLTF.